Each of the 30 T cell receptor beta chains below was sequenced from the same sample in a study of cytomegalovirus exposure and HLA in healthy donors. The PCR had 60 Vbeta and 13 Jbeta primers. Profiling relied on immunoSEQ multiplex PCR, and the TCRdb table lists in-frame clones only, not all of them. Of about 90,000 clones detected, 74% appear once; the ten largest clones hold approximately 20%. Sequencing used PBMCs. These receptors originate from a young man in good health and CMV-seropositive.

The chain has TRBV5-1 and TRBJ2-5; TRBD1 is a possible D gene (5 bases). CDR1 is SGHRS and CDR2 is YFSETQ in the germline V gene. Trimming pared 4 bases from V and 1 base from J, leaving 14 bases between. There are 15 residues in the CDR3. CDR3 in amino acids: CASSPVAGLQETQYF. CDR3 in DNA: TGCGCCAGCAGCCCTGTGGCAGGGCTCCAAGAGACCCAGTACTTC.

This chain links TRBV19 with TRBJ1-2; 8 bases are a match to TRBD1. Trimming at V came to 4 bases and at J to 4 bases, leaving 5 bases not matched to a gene. Germline V gene sequence: CDR1 LNHDA, CDR2 SQIVND (reference sequence). This CDR3 is 14 amino acids long. For the CDR3, the DNA is TGTGCCAGTAGTACGACAGGGGACGCCTATGGCTACACCTTC. It is translated as CASSTTGDAYGYTF.

This clone was seen just once. This chain joins TRBV5-4 and TRBJ2-2; TRBD2 matches 9 bases. The CDR3 spans 15 residues. The ends lost 4 bases at V and 7 bases at J; junction bases unmatched: 8. Germline V gene lookup returns CDR1 SGHNT and CDR2 YYREEE (reference sequence). This CDR3 is CASSPPSGGIGELFF. As DNA, the CDR3 is TGTGCCAGCAGCCCGCCGAGCGGGGGGATCGGGGAGCTGTTTTTT.

J is TRBJ1-3 and V is TRBV6-5; 7 bases align to TRBD1. The CDR3 spans 14 residues. Per the germline V gene, CDR1 is MNHEY and CDR2 is SVGAGI. The J segment lost 0 bases and the V segment lost 10 bases, leaving 6 bases of the junction unmatched. The CDR3 sequence is CATGGVLSGNTIYF. The CDR3, as DNA: TGTGCCACAGGGGGAGTCCTCTCTGGAAACACCATATATTTT.

The gene calls are TRBV5-1 and TRBJ2-7, with D possibly TRBD1 on 5 matching bases. This CDR3 has 18 residues. With 1 base removed from V and 1 base from J, the gap between germline ends came to 21 bases. The germline gives CDR1 SGHRS, CDR2 YFSETQ. CDR3 bases: TGCGCCAGCAGCTTGAGGGGTAGGACGGCGGTGAGGTCCTACGAGCAGTACTTC. Translating gives CASSLRGRTAVRSYEQYF.

V is TRBV5-6 and J is TRBJ2-3; 12 bases match TRBD2. V dropped 1 base and J dropped 2; count of bases not matched to a gene: 8. This CDR3 has 18 residues. The germline gives CDR1 SGHDT, CDR2 YYEEEE. The CDR3 DNA reads TGTGCCAGCAGCTTGCAGTCTAGCGGGGGGGCCGTCACAGATACGCAGTATTTT. Amino acids: CASSLQSSGGAVTDTQYF. Using reference TRBV5-6 and TRBJ2-3 for the parts outside the CDR3, the full variable domain is DAGVTQSPTHLIKTRGQQVTLRCSPKSGHDTVSWYQQALGQGPQFIFQYYEEEERQRGNFPDRFSGHQFPNYSSELNVNALLLGDSALYLCASSLQSSGGAVTDTQYFGPGTRLTVL.

This chain connects TRBV29-1 to TRBJ1-1, with D perhaps matching TRBD1 (6 bases). The V end lost 7 bases, the J end lost 4 bases, and 16 bases lay between the germline ends. CDR1 SQVTM and CDR2 ANQGSEA come from the germline V gene. This CDR3 region has 13 residues. CDR3 in amino acids: CSAGGGQITEAFF. DNA of the CDR3: TGCAGCGCTGGCGGGGGCCAGATCACTGAAGCTTTCTTT.

The chain couples TRBV30 to TRBJ2-1, with 10 bases aligning to TRBD1. CDR3 length equals 16 residues. J lost 9 bases, V lost 3 bases, and 14 bases had no gene match. Germline CDR1 is GTSNPN and CDR2 is SVGIG (reference sequence). DNA of the CDR3: TGTGCCTGGAGCATAACTCCGGGACAGGGGATTAGTGAGCAGTTCTTC. It is translated as CAWSITPGQGISEQFF.

V usage is TRBV27 and J usage is TRBJ1-2, with 11 positions matching TRBD1. This CDR3 is built from 14 residues. Unmatched junction bases numbered 8, after V lost 6 bases and J lost 8 bases. Germline V lookup: CDR1 MNHEY, CDR2 SMNVEV (reference sequence). CDR3 DNA sequence: TGTGCCAGCAGCCCGGACAGGGGGCTGTCGGGCTACACCTTC. This encodes CASSPDRGLSGYTF.

The genes are TRBV28 and TRBJ2-7, with 8 nucleotides matching TRBD1. V was pared by 6 bases and J by 4 bases, with 5 bases of the junction left unmatched. The CDR3 consists of 13 residues. From germline, CDR1 is MDHEN and CDR2 SYDVKM. CDR3 DNA sequence: TGTGCCAGCAGCCCAGGACAGGGATACGAGCAGTACTTC. Translating gives CASSPGQGYEQYF. The whole variable domain, remainder taken from reference TRBV28 and TRBJ2-7, is DVKVTQSSRYLVKRTGEKVFLECVQDMDHENMFWYRQDPGLGLRLIYFSYDVKMKEKGDIPEGYSVSREKKERFSLILESASTNQTSMYLCASSPGQGYEQYFGPGTRLTVT.

CDR3 sequence: CAILGQGNNEQFF. CDR3 nucleotide sequence: TGTGCCATCCTGGGACAGGGGAACAATGAGCAGTTCTTC. This chain uses TRBV10-3 with TRBJ2-1; 10 bases fit TRBD1. Trimming removed 8 bases from V and 5 bases from J; junction bases left unmatched: 3. CDR3 length: 13 residues. Germline V gene data show CDR1 as ENHRY and CDR2 as SYGVKD.

The chain employs TRBV6-4 and TRBJ1-5; D is unclear. V lost 6 bases and J 3 bases, leaving 21 bases between the germline ends. This CDR3 region has 17 residues. Germline values: CDR1 MRHNA, CDR2 SNTAGT. CDR3: CASRESVGECINQPQHF. The CDR3 DNA reads TGTGCCAGCAGGGAATCGGTCGGAGAATGTATCAATCAGCCCCAGCATTTT.

The chain combines TRBV7-8 with TRBJ2-5; possible D gene TRBD2, 6 bases. The CDR3 covers 15 residues. The V end lost 5 bases, the J end lost 6 bases, and 19 bases lay between the germline ends. CDR1 and CDR2 from the germline V gene are SGHVS and FQNEAQ. CDR3 amino acids: CASSPLTGVLQTQYF. For the CDR3, the DNA is TGTGCCAGCAGCCCCCTTACGGGAGTTTTGCAGACCCAGTACTTC.

The rearrangement joins TRBV4-2 to TRBJ2-2; no clear D gene. This CDR3 spans 15 amino acids. Trimming pared 1 base from V and 0 bases from J, leaving 6 bases between. The V gene's germline CDR1 is LGHNA and CDR2 YNFKEQ. The DNA of the CDR3 is TGTGCCAGCAGCCAAGTGGCCACGAACACCGGGGAGCTGTTTTTT. Translation: CASSQVATNTGELFF.

The V gene is TRBV10-3, the J gene TRBJ2-7; tentatively, D is TRBD2 (6 bases). Trimming removed 6 bases at V and 5 bases at J, with 14 bases between. The V gene's germline CDR1 is ENHRY and CDR2 SYGVKD. This CDR3 has 13 residues. CDR3 loop: CAISSGGQDEQYF. Written as DNA, the CDR3 is TGTGCCATCAGCTCCGGGGGTCAGGACGAGCAGTACTTC.

The genes are TRBV21-1 and TRBJ2-6; the D call of TRBD1 is as the table states it, not checked on the DNA. TRBV21-1 is a recognized pseudogene. This CDR3 region has 18 residues. The CDR3 protein is CASSALDRGKSGANVLTF. CDR3 bases: TGTGCCAGCAGCGCCTTAGACAGGGGTAAAAGTGGGGCCAACGTCCTGACTTTC.

The chain couples TRBV7-2 to TRBJ2-7; TRBD1 aligns across 10 bases. The length of the CDR3 is 15 residues. The V gene's germline CDR1 is SGHTA and CDR2 FQGNSA. The V gene end was trimmed by 5 bases and the J gene end by 5 bases; junction bases not matched to a gene: 9. The CDR3 bases are TGTGCCAGCAGCCCCTGGACAGGGGGTTTAGACGAGCAGTACTTC. Protein product: CASSPWTGGLDEQYF.

The V and J genes are TRBV4-3 and TRBJ2-3; unclear D gene. Germline V gene data show CDR1 as LGHNA and CDR2 as YSLEER. The germline V and J ends were trimmed by 4 bases and 1 base, with 12 bases remaining between them. The CDR3 length is 15 residues. The CDR3 sequence: CASSPTVTGTDTQYF. The CDR3 bases are TGCGCCAGCAGCCCCACAGTCACCGGCACAGATACGCAGTATTTT.

The chain joins TRBV5-4 to TRBJ1-1, with D unclear. The length of the CDR3 is 15 residues. Trimming left V 0 bases short and J 0 bases short, with 9 bases between. CDR1 is SGHNT and CDR2 is YYREEE in the germline V gene (reference sequence). The CDR3 is CASSLAERMNTEAFF. DNA for the CDR3: TGTGCCAGCAGCTTGGCAGAGCGAATGAACACTGAAGCTTTCTTT.

This chain joins TRBV2 and TRBJ1-2; no firm D call. The germline V gene has CDR1 SNHLY and CDR2 FYNNEI. There are 16 residues in the CDR3. V was pared by 5 bases and J by 4 bases, with 20 bases between. Here the CDR3 DNA reads TGTGCCAGCAGTTTTACTAGGACCCCGCGCATCTATGGCTACACCTTC. It is translated as CASSFTRTPRIYGYTF.

In this sample, this clone turned up once. The chain has TRBV9 and TRBJ1-1; D is perhaps TRBD1 (6 bases). The length of the CDR3 is 13 residues. Germline CDR1 SGDLS, CDR2 YYNGEE. V was shortened by 6 bases and J by 2 bases, with 11 bases between the two germline ends. CDR3 residues: CASTRTVNTEAFF. The CDR3 DNA follows: TGTGCCAGCACCCGGACAGTTAACACTGAAGCTTTCTTT.

This clone has just a few counts. This sequence joins TRBV9 and TRBJ2-5; TRBD2 aligns across 14 bases. The V and J ends lost 6 bases and 4 bases, in that order; junction bases with no gene match: 5. CDR1 SGDLS and CDR2 YYNGEE come from the germline V gene. The CDR3 is made up of 15 amino acids. CDR3 region: CASKATSGGAETQYF. The DNA for the CDR3 is TGTGCCAGCAAGGCGACTAGCGGGGGGGCAGAGACCCAGTACTTC.

Comments on this clone: At one end, the junction sequence differs from germline, possibly due to a read error. The chain is built from TRBV6-5 and TRBJ1-2, with 8 positions matching TRBD1. Germline V gene data show CDR1 as MNHEY and CDR2 as SVGAGI. The CDR3 has 16 amino acids. The CDR3: CASSYSGRGPSYGYPF. For the CDR3, the DNA is TGTGCCAGCAGTTACTCAGGCAGGGGGCCAAGCTATGGCTACCCCTTC.

The genes are TRBV4-1 and TRBJ1-1, with 7 positions matching TRBD1. The CDR3 extends over 16 amino acids. J was trimmed by 1 base and V by 3 bases; bases with no gene match: 8. Germline lookup yields CDR1 MGHRA and CDR2 YSYEKL. The CDR3 region has the DNA TGCGCCAGCAGCCACCAACAGGGGTTCACGAACACTGAAGCTTTCTTT. This codes for CASSHQQGFTNTEAFF.

In its sample, this clone was seen a few times. The chain carries TRBV9 and TRBJ2-7, with 7 bases that match TRBD2. V shed 0 bases, J shed 7 bases, and the junction held 4 bases outside the gene matches. The CDR3 is 13 amino acids. Germline lookup yields CDR1 SGDLS and CDR2 YYNGEE. The CDR3, as DNA: TGTGCCAGCAGCGTAGCCGGGGGGTTGGAGCAGTACTTC. This codes for CASSVAGGLEQYF. The entire variable domain, with the rest obtained from reference TRBV9 and TRBJ2-7, is as follows: DSGVTQTPKHLITATGQRVTLRCSPRSGDLSVYWYQQSLDQGLQFLIQYYNGEERAKGNILERFSAQQFPDLHSELNLSSLELGDSALYFCASSVAGGLEQYFGPGTRLTVT.

This CDR3 reads CASSPGTNYGYTF. CDR3 bases: TGTGCCAGCAGCCCCGGGACAAACTATGGCTACACCTTC. This rearrangement joins TRBV9 to TRBJ1-2; weak D call: TRBD1 (6 bases). The V end was cut by 4 bases, the J end by 2 bases, with 9 bases between. The CDR3 runs to 13 residues. CDR1 SGDLS and CDR2 YYNGEE come from the germline V gene. The whole variable domain, filled in from reference TRBV9 and TRBJ1-2, reads DSGVTQTPKHLITATGQRVTLRCSPRSGDLSVYWYQQSLDQGLQFLIQYYNGEERAKGNILERFSAQQFPDLHSELNLSSLELGDSALYFCASSPGTNYGYTFGSGTRLTVV.

The V gene is TRBV9, the J gene TRBJ1-2; D gene uncertain. Germline V gene lookup returns CDR1 SGDLS and CDR2 YYNGEE. CDR3 length equals 12 residues. Trimming shortened V by 4 bases and J by 8 bases, and 12 bases separated the two germline ends. The CDR3 DNA is TGTGCCAGCAGCTCAGGCCTTGGCGGCTACACCTTC. Amino acids: CASSSGLGGYTF.

This chain links TRBV14 with TRBJ2-2; 8 bases agree with TRBD2. Germline V lookup: CDR1 SGHDN, CDR2 FVKESK. The CDR3 is 17 amino acids. V shed 3 bases, J shed 4 bases, and the junction held 10 bases outside the gene matches. The CDR3: CASSQHSTSVSTGELFF. Here the CDR3 DNA reads TGTGCCAGCAGCCAGCACTCGACTAGCGTCAGCACCGGGGAGCTGTTTTTT.

The chain recombines TRBV5-4 with TRBJ2-1; D remains ambiguous. The CDR3 has 13 residues. V was trimmed by 3 bases and J by 4 bases, leaving 8 bases between them. Looked up from germline, CDR1 is SGHNT and CDR2 is YYREEE (reference sequence). As DNA, the CDR3 is TGTGCCAGCAGCTCCCAAAATTACAATGAGCAGTTCTTC. Translated: CASSSQNYNEQFF.

The chain joins TRBV30 to TRBJ2-1; possibly TRBD1 for D (6 bases). This CDR3 has 14 residues. The V end lost 1 base, the J end lost 1 base, and 8 bases lay between the germline ends. Germline CDR1 GTSNPN, CDR2 SVGIG (reference sequence). CDR3 bases: TGTGCCTGGAGTGGGACAGCTTCCTACAATGAGCAGTTCTTC. Translation: CAWSGTASYNEQFF.